Listed here are 7 T cell receptor beta chains from one sample, sequenced in a study of response to subunit inactivated influenza vaccine. TCRdb redid the calling of the RT-PCR reads with MiXCR, one entry per CDR3 protein. The table lists hundreds of thousands of distinct CDR3 sequences, over 9.5% of them singletons. The starting material was PBMCs from blood, obtained on the day of vaccination. All receptors derive from a man aged 45-65 years who received an inactivated influenza vaccine.

The gene calls are TRBV29-1 and TRBJ2-3, with D possibly matching TRBD2 (6 bases). Germline-derived CDR1 and CDR2 are SQVTM and ANQGSEA. CDR3 length: 15 amino acids. The V and J ends lost 3 bases and 0 bases respectively, with 13 bases between them. CDR3 in amino acids: CSVESFSGSTDTQYF. CDR3 in DNA: TGCAGCGTTGAGAGTTTTAGCGGAAGCACAGATACGCAGTATTTT.

This clonotype was counted a few times. The CDR3 nucleotides read TGTGCCAGCAGCAAGGGGGCAGGCAGAAATTCACCCCTCCACTTT. Translated: CASSKGAGRNSPLHF. This chain uses TRBV12-3 or TRBV12-4 with TRBJ1-6; 7 bases are shared with TRBD1. CDR3 length: 15 amino acids. Trimming took 6 bases from V and 7 from J; bases not matched to a gene: 9.

This clonotype was seen a handful of times. The chain combines TRBV6-1 with TRBJ1-6, with 8 bases fitting TRBD1. V dropped 8 bases and J dropped 4; count of bases not matched to a gene: 4. The CDR3 totals 14 residues. CDR1 and CDR2 from the germline V gene are MNHNS and SASEGT. CDR3 DNA: TGTGCCAGCGGAAACAGGGGGTATAATTCACCCCTCCACTTT. Protein product: CASGNRGYNSPLHF.

The gene calls are TRBV12-3 or TRBV12-4 and TRBJ2-3; no reliable D call. V lost 7 bases and J 0 bases, leaving 11 bases between the germline ends. This CDR3 spans 14 amino acids. DNA of the CDR3: TGTGCCAGCATCCCGGAACCGAGCACAGATACGCAGTATTTT. It translates to CASIPEPSTDTQYF.

This clonotype has just a few counts. J is TRBJ2-2 and V is TRBV4-2, with unresolved D. This CDR3 is built from 14 residues. V lost 2 bases and J lost 1, with 5 bases in between. The germline V gene encodes CDR1 LGHNA and CDR2 YNFKEQ. CDR3 in DNA: TGTGCCAGCAGCCAAACCCAGAACACCGGGGAGCTGTTTTTT. Its translation: CASSQTQNTGELFF.

This sequence joins TRBV11-3 and TRBJ2-2; the match to TRBD2 covers 9 bases. Germline CDR1 is SGHNT and CDR2 is YENEEA. The length of the CDR3 is 15 residues. Trimming took 4 bases from V and 7 from J; bases not matched to a gene: 7. CDR3 sequence (DNA): TGTGCCAGCAGCTCGACTAGCGGAGTTGGCGGGGAGCTGTTTTTT. Amino acids: CASSSTSGVGGELFF.

This clonotype was found many times. The rearrangement joins TRBV7-2 to TRBJ2-7, with unresolved D. Germline V gene sequence: CDR1 SGHTA, CDR2 FQGNSA. The length of the CDR3 is 12 residues. V gave up 5 bases and J gave up 7 bases, with 12 bases separating them. In nucleotides, the CDR3 is TGTGCCAGCAGCCCAAGTAGGTGGGAGCAGTACTTC. Amino acids: CASSPSRWEQYF. The full variable domain, in which reference TRBV7-2 and TRBJ2-7 provide the parts outside the CDR3, is GAGVSQSPSNKVTEKGKDVELRCDPISGHTALYWYRQSLGQGLEFLIYFQGNSAPDKSGLPSDRFSAERTGGSVSTLTIQRTQQEDSAVYLCASSPSRWEQYFGPGTRLTVT.